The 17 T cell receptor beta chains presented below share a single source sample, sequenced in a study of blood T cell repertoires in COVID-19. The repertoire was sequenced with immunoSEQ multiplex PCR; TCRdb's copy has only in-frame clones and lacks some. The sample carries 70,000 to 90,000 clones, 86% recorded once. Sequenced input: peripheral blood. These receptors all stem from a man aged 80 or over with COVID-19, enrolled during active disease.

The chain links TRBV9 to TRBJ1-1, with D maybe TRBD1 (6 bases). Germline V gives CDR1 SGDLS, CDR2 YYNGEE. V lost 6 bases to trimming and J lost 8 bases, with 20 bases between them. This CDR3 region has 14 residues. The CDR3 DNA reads TGTGCCAGCACCGATGCCCAGGGGAAGGGCGAAGCTTTCTTT. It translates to CASTDAQGKGEAFF. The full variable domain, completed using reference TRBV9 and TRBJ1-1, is DSGVTQTPKHLITATGQRVTLRCSPRSGDLSVYWYQQSLDQGLQFLIQYYNGEERAKGNILERFSAQQFPDLHSELNLSSLELGDSALYFCASTDAQGKGEAFFGQGTRLTVV.

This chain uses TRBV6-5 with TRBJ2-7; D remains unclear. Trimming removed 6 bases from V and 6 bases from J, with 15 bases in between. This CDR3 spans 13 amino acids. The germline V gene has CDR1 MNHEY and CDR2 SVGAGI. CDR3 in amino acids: CASSDESEAEQYF. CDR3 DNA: TGTGCCAGCAGCGATGAAAGTGAAGCCGAGCAGTACTTC.

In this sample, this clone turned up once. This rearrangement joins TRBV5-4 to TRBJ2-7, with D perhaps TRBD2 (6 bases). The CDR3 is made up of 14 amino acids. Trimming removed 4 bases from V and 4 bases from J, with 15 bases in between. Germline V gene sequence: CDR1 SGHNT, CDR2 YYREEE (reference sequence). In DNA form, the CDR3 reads TGTGCCAGCAGCCGGAACGGCGGGGCTTACGAGCAGTACTTC. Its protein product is CASSRNGGAYEQYF.

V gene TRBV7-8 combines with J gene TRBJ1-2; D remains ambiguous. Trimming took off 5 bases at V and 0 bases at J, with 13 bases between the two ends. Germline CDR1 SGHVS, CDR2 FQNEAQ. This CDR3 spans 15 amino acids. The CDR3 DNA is TGTGCCAGCAGCCAGGCGGCAGAATCTAACTATGGCTACACCTTC. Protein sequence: CASSQAAESNYGYTF.

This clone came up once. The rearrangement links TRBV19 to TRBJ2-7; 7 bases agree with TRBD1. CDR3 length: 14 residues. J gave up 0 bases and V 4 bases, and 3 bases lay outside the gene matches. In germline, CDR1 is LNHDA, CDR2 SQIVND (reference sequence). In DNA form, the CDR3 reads TGTGCCAGTAGTACTGACAGGGACTCCTACGAGCAGTACTTC. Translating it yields CASSTDRDSYEQYF.

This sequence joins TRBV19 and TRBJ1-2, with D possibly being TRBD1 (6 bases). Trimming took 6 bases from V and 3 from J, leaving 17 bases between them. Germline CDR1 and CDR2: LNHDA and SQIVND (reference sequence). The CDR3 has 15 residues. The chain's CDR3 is CASRALWAGDYGYTF. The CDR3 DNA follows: TGTGCCAGTAGGGCTCTCTGGGCAGGGGACTATGGCTACACCTTC.

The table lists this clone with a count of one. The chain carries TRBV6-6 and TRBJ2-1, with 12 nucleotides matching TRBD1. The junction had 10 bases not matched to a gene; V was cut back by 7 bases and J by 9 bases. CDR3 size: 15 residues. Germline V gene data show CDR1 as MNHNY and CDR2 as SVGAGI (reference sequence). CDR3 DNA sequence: TGTGCCAGCACCGGCTTGGGGACAGGGGGCTTTGAGCAGTTCTTC. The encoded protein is CASTGLGTGGFEQFF.

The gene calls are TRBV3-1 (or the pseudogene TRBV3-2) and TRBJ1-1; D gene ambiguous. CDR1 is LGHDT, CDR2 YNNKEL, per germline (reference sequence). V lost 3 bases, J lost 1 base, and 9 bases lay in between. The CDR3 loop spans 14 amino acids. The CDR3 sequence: CASSQVRKNTEAFF. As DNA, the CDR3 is TGTGCCAGCAGCCAGGTTAGAAAGAACACTGAAGCTTTCTTT.

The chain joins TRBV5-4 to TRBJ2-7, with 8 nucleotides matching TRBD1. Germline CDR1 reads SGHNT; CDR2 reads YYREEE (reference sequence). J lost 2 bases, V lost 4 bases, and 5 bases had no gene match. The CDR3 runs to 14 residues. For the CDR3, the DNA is TGTGCCAGCAGCCAAGGGACAGGTCCCTACGAGCAGTACTTC. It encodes CASSQGTGPYEQYF.

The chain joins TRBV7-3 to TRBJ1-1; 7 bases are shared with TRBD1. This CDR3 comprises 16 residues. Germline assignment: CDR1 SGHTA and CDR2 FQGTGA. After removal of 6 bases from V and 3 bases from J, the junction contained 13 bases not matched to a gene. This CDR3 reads CASRPQGEALYTEAFF. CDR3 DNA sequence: TGTGCCAGCAGACCCCAGGGGGAAGCTCTGTACACTGAAGCTTTCTTT. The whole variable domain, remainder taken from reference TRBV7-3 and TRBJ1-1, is GAGVSQTPSNKVTEKGKYVELRCDPISGHTALYWYRQSLGQGPEFLIYFQGTGAADDSGLPNDRFFAVRPEGSVSTLKIQRTERGDSAVYLCASRPQGEALYTEAFFGQGTRLTVV.

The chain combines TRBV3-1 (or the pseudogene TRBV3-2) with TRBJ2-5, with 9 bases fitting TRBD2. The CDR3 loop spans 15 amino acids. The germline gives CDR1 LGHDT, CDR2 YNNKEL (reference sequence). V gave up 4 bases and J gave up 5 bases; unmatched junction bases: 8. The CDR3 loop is CASSLTSGGSETQYF. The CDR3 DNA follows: TGTGCCAGCAGCCTGACTAGCGGAGGGAGTGAGACCCAGTACTTC.

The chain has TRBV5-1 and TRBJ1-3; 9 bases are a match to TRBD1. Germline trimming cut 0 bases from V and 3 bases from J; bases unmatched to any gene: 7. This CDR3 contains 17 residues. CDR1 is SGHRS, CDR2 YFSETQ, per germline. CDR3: CASSLDGQGSGGNTIYF. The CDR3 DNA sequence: TGCGCCAGCAGCTTGGACGGACAGGGGAGTGGTGGAAACACCATATATTTT.

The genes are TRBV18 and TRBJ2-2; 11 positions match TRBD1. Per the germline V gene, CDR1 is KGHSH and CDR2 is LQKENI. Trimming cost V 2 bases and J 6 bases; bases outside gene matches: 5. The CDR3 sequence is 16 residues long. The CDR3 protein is CASSPWGQGDSGELFF. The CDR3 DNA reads TGTGCCAGCTCACCATGGGGACAGGGGGACTCCGGGGAGCTGTTTTTT.

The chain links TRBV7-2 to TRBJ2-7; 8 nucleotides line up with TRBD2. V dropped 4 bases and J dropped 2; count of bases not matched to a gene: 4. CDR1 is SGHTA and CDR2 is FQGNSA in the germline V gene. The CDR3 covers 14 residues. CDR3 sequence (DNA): TGTGCCAGCAGCTCCCGGGGGGGGGCCTACGAGCAGTACTTC. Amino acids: CASSSRGGAYEQYF.

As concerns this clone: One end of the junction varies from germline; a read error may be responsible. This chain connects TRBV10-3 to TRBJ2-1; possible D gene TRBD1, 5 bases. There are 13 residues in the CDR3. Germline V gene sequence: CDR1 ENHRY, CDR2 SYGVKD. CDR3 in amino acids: CAIGDSSGNEQFF. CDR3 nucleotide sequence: TGTGCCATCGGTGACAGCTCCGGGAATGAGCAGTTCTTC.

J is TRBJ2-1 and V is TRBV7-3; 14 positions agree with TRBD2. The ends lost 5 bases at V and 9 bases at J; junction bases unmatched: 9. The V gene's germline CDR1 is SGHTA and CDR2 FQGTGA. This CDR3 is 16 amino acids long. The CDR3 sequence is CASSRPGTSGGGEQFF. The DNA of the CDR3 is TGTGCCAGCAGCCGACCCGGGACTAGCGGGGGAGGTGAGCAGTTCTTC.

CDR3: CAISEWQGSGNEQFF. CDR3 nucleotides: TGTGCCATCAGTGAGTGGCAGGGGAGTGGCAATGAGCAGTTCTTC. The chain joins TRBV10-3 to TRBJ2-1, with D perhaps TRBD1 (6 bases). The CDR3 length is 15 residues. Germline loops: CDR1 ENHRY, CDR2 SYGVKD. V gave up 1 base and J gave up 6 bases, with 13 bases separating them.